This T cell receptor (beta chain) was recovered during a study of cytomegalovirus exposure and HLA in healthy donors. The V gene end was trimmed by 4 bases and the J gene end by 2 bases; junction bases not matched to a gene: 6. From germline, CDR1 is WSHSY and CDR2 SAAADI. The CDR3 runs 17 residues. Findings and limits, study-wide: Most TCR sequences showed up rarely, but some public TCRs showed up in many donors. A later analysis revealed that TCR association rates differed between HLA loci, peaking at DRB1 and bottoming out at HLA-C.

To note about this clone: Its antigen is not identified.

Healthy donors of bone marrow made up the group. PCR was performed using 60 Vbeta and 13 Jbeta primers. TCRdb keeps only in-frame clones here, not all; method: immunoSEQ multiplex PCR. Among some 140,000 clones, approximately 77% were seen once, and the ten largest hold roughly 2%. Source material: PBMCs. The chain has TRBV10-2 and TRBJ2-3; 13 bases are shared with TRBD2. This sequence originates from a man younger than 45 in good health and CMV-seronegative. CDR3 bases: TGCGCCAGCAGTGGGACTAGCGGGAGACGGGTCACAGATACGCAGTATTTT. The encoded protein is CASSGTSGRRVTDTQYF.